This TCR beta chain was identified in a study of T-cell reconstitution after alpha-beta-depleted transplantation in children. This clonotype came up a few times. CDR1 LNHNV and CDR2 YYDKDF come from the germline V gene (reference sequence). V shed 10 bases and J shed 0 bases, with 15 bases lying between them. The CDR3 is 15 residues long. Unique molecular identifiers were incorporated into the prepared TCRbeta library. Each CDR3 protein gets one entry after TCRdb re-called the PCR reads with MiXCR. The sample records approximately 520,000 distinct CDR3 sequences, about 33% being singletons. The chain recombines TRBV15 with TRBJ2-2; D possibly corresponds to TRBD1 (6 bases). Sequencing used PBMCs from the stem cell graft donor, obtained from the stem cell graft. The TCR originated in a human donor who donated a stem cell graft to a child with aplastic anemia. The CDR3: CAIQDRSANTGELFF. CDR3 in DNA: TGTGCCATCCAAGACAGGTCCGCGAACACCGGGGAGCTGTTTTTT. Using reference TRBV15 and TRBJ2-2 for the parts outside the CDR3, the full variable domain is DAMVIQNPRYQVTQFGKPVTLSCSQTLNHNVMYWYQQKSSQAPKLLFHYYDKDFNNEADTPDNFQSRRPNTSFCFLDIRSPGLGDTAMYLCAIQDRSANTGELFFGEGSRLTVL.